This paragraph covers one T cell receptor beta chain sequence. Some clones are missing from TCRdb's copy, which holds only in-frame ones; the method was immunoSEQ multiplex PCR. The sample includes about 990,000 clones, about 80% seen only once; the top ten take 0.55% to 0.7%. The CDR3 totals 15 residues. With 7 bases removed from V and 6 bases from J, the gap between germline ends came to 21 bases. The germline V gene has CDR1 SGHAT and CDR2 FQDESV (reference sequence). The record originates from a study of shared clonotypes between healthy human individuals. This receptor was taken from a man younger than 35 in good health. Some clones in this sample may be carry-over from other donors' samples. The source material was memory CD4+ T cells from PBMCs. Sample subset: CD45RA-negative fraction. The chain has TRBV11-1 and TRBJ1-1; D ambiguous. In DNA form, the CDR3 reads TGTGCCAGCACCAAGGCCCGGGCCCCAAGCGCTGAAGCTTTCTTT. Amino acid sequence: CASTKARAPSAEAFF. Full variable domain (remainder filled in from reference TRBV11-1 and TRBJ1-1): EAEVAQSPRYKITEKSQAVAFWCDPISGHATLYWYRQILGQGPELLVQFQDESVVDDSQLPKDRFSAERLKGVDSTLKIQPAELGDSAMYLCASTKARAPSAEAFFGQGTRLTVV.